Listed below are T cell receptor beta chains from one sample, sequenced in a study of T cell responses to AZD1222 COVID-19 vaccine. Sequenced by immunoSEQ multiplex PCR; TCRdb stores in-frame clones only, minus some. The repertoire has approximately 110,000 clones, approximately 89% of them found once; the top ten carry about 4.5%. Sequences were derived from peripheral blood, sampled on day 0 of AZD1222 vaccination. The receptors originated from an adult in good health. CDR3s include the opening cysteine and the closing phenylalanine or tryptophan. D genes are given only for firm matches. Size is stated for part of the rows, as once, few or many counts, or as a class when the clone is expanded.

clone_size j_call d_call v_call cdr3_nt cdr3_aa
NA TRBJ2-7 NA TRBV2 TGTGCCAGCCGAGGGTGGGAAGACTACGAGCAGTACTTC CASRGWEDYEQYF
once TRBJ2-1 NA TRBV7-9 TGTGCCAGCAGCTTAGTTAACAGCTACAATGAGCAGTTCTTC CASSLVNSYNEQFF
NA TRBJ1-4 TRBD1 TRBV15 TGTGCCACCAGCAGAGCAACACAGGGGCGGGAGGAAAAACTGTTTTTT CATSRATQGREEKLFF
NA TRBJ2-1 NA TRBV2 TGTGCCAGCAGTGAGAGGGCCTACAATGAGCAGTTCTTC CASSERAYNEQFF
NA TRBJ1-6 TRBD1 TRBV7-9 TGTGCCAGCAGCGTACAGGGGGCACCCCTCCACTTT CASSVQGAPLHF
NA TRBJ2-3 NA TRBV6-2/TRBV6-3 TGTGCCAGCAGTCCGGTGGTGTATACGCAGTATTTT CASSPVVYTQYF
NA TRBJ1-1 NA TRBV5-1 TGCGCCAGCAGCTTGGAGGCAAGAAAGAACACTGAAGCTTTCTTT CASSLEARKNTEAFF
NA TRBJ1-5 TRBD1 TRBV4-1 TGCGCCAGCAGCCAAGATTTGGGACAGGGCCATCAGCCCCAGCATTTT CASSQDLGQGHQPQHF
NA TRBJ1-2 TRBD1 TRBV25-1 TGTGCCAGCAGTGCCCAGGACAGGGGGCGCTTCTATGGCTACACCTTC CASSAQDRGRFYGYTF
NA TRBJ2-1 NA TRBV27 TGTGCCAGCAGGTACAGTGCCTACAATGAGCAGTTCTTC CASRYSAYNEQFF
NA TRBJ1-4 TRBD1 TRBV27 TGTGCCAGCAGTTTATCGGCTGACAGGGATCGTAATGAAAAACTGTTTTTT CASSLSADRDRNEKLFF
NA TRBJ1-6 NA TRBV29-1 TGCAGCGGACGGGACGGTCTTAATTCACCCCTCCACTTT CSGRDGLNSPLHF
NA TRBJ2-7 TRBD2 TRBV2 TGTGCCAGCAGTCCGGGACACAGACTAGCGGGGAAATACGAGCAGTACTTC CASSPGHRLAGKYEQYF
NA TRBJ2-7 NA TRBV6-5 TGTGCCAGCAGTCCAGGGACCCAGAGGTCCTACGAGCAGTACTTC CASSPGTQRSYEQYF
NA TRBJ1-1 TRBD1 TRBV7-2 TGTGCCAGCAGCCGGGACAGGGTGAACACTGAAGCTTTCTTT CASSRDRVNTEAFF
NA TRBJ2-7 TRBD2 TRBV9 TGTGCCAGCAGCGTAGGGGCTAGCGGGAGGCCCCGCGAGCAGTACTTC CASSVGASGRPREQYF
NA TRBJ2-7 NA TRBV29-1 TGCAGCGTTGGAGCTGGTAGGGAATCCTACGAGCAGTACTTC CSVGAGRESYEQYF
NA TRBJ2-3 TRBD2 TRBV7-9 TGTGCCACCCCCCCAGTAGCGGGAGGCGGAGATACGCAGTATTTT CATPPVAGGGDTQYF